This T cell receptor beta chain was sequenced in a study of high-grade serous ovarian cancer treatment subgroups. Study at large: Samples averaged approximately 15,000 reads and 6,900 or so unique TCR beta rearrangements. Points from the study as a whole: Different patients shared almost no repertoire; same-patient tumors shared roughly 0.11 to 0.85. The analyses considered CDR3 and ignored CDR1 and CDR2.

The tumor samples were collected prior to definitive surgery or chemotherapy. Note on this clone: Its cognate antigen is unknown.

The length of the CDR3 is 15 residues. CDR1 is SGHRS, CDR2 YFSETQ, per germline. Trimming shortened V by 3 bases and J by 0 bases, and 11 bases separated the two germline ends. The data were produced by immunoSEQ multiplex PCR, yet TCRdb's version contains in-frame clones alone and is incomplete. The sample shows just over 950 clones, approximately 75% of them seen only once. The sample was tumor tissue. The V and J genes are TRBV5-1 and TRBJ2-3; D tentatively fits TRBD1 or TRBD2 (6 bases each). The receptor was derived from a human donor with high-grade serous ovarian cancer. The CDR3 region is CASSSGAVSTDTQYF. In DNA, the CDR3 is TGCGCCAGCAGCTCGGGGGCAGTTAGCACAGATACGCAGTATTTT.